This T cell receptor beta chain was observed in a study of blood T cell repertoires in COVID-19. Study information: Sites across the United States, Italy and Spain contributed samples from acute and convalescent COVID-19.

This clone has only a few counts. Authors' methods: The assay estimated nucleated cells by amplifying reference gene primers. Sequencing was performed with immunoSEQ multiplex PCR; in TCRdb, only in-frame clones are kept and a portion is missing. The V and J calls and clone size are taken from that table; D and trimming were inferred from the DNA. The sample gives 150,000 to 200,000 clones, about 89% of which show up once; about 6.7% is in the top ten. The ends lost 3 bases at V and 4 bases at J; junction bases unmatched: 6. The length of the CDR3 is 15 residues. Germline CDR1 and CDR2: ENHRY and SYGVKD.

The gene calls are TRBV10-3 and TRBJ1-1; 9 nucleotides match TRBD1. Material: peripheral blood. The receptor comes from a middle-aged man with acute or convalescent COVID-19. CDR3 sequence: CAISDLGTGRTEAFF. The CDR3 DNA reads TGTGCCATCAGTGACCTCGGGACAGGGCGCACTGAAGCTTTCTTT.